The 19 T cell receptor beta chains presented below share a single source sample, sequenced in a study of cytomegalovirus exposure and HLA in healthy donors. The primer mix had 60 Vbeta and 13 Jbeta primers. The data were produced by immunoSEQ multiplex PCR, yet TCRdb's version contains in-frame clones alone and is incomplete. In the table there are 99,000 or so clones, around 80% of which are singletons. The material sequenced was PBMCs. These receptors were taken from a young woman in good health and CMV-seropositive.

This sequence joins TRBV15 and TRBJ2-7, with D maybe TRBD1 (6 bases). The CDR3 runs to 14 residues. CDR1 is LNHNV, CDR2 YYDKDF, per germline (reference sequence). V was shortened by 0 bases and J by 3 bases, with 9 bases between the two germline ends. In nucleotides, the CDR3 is TGTGCCACCAGCAGAGATAGGGGGAGCTACGAGCAGTACTTC. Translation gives CATSRDRGSYEQYF.

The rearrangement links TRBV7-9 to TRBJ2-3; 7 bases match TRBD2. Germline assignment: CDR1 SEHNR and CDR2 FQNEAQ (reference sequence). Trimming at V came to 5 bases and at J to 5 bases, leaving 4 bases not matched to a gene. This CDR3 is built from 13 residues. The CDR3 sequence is CASSAGAQDTQYF. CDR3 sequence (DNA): TGTGCCAGCAGCGCGGGAGCCCAAGATACGCAGTATTTT.

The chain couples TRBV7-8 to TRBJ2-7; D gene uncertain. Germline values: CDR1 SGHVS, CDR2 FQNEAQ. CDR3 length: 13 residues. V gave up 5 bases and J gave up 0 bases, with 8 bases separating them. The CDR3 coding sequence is TGTGCCAGCAGCCGGTCGGTCTCCTACGAGCAGTACTTC. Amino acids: CASSRSVSYEQYF.

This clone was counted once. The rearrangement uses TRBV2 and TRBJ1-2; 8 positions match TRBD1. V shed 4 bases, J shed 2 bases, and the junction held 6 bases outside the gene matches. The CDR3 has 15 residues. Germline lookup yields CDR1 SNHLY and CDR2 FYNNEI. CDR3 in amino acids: CASSGGTGANYGYTF. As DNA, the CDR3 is TGTGCCAGCAGTGGAGGGACAGGAGCAAACTATGGCTACACCTTC.

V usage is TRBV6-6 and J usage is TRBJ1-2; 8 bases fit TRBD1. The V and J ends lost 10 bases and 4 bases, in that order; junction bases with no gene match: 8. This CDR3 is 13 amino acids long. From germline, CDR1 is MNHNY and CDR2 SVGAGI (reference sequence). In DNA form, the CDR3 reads TGTGCCATTCCGGACAGGGAGTCCTATGGCTACACCTTC. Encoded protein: CAIPDRESYGYTF.

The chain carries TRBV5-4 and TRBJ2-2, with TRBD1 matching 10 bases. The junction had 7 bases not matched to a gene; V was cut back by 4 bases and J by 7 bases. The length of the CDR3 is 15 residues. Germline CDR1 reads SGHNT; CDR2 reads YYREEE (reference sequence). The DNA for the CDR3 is TGTGCCAGCAGCCCGGACAGGGGGTTGGGCGGGGAGCTGTTTTTT. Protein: CASSPDRGLGGELFF.

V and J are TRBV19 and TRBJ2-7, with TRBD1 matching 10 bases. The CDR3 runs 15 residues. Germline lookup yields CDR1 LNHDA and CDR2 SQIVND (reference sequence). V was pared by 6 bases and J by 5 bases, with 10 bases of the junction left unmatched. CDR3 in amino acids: CASSSAGQGLNEQYF. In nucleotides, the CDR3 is TGTGCCAGTAGCTCGGCGGGACAGGGGTTGAACGAGCAGTACTTC.

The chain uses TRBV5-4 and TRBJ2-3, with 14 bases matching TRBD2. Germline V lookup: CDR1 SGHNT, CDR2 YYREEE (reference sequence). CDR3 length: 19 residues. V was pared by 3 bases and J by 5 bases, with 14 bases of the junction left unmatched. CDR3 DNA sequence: TGTGCCAGCAGCTCTTGGGGGGTTGGGACTAGCGGGAGAATAGATACGCAGTATTTT. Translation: CASSSWGVGTSGRIDTQYF.

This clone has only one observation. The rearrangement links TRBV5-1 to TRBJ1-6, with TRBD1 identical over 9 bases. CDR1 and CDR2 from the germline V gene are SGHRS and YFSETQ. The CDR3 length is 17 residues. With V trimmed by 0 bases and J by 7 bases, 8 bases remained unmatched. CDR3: CASSLAGTGQGNSPLHF. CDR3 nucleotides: TGCGCCAGCAGCTTGGCGGGGACAGGGCAGGGGAATTCACCCCTCCACTTT.

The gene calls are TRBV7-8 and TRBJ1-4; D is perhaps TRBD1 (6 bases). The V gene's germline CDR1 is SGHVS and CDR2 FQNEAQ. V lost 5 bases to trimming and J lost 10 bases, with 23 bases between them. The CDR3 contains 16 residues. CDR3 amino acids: CASSLMEGTGIGKLFF. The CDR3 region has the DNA TGTGCCAGCAGCCTTATGGAAGGTACAGGGATCGGAAAACTGTTTTTT.

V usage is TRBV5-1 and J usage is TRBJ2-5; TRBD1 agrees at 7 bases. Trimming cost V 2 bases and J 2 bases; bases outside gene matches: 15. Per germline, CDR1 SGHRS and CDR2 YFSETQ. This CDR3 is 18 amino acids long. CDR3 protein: CASSFGQATIGLQETQYF. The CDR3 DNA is TGCGCCAGCAGCTTTGGACAGGCGACGATCGGGCTACAAGAGACCCAGTACTTC.

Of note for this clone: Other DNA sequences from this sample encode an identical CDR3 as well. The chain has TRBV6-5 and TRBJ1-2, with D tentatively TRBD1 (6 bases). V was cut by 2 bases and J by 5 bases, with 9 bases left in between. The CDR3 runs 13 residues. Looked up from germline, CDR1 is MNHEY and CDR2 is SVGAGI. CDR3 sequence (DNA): TGTGCCAGCAGTTACCAACAGGGTTATGGCTACACCTTC. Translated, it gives CASSYQQGYGYTF.

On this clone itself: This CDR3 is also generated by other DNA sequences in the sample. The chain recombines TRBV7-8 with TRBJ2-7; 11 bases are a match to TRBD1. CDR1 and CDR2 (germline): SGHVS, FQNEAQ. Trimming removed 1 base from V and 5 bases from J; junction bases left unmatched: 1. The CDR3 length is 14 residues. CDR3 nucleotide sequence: TGTGCCAGCAGCTTAGGGACAGGGGGCAACGAGCAGTACTTC. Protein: CASSLGTGGNEQYF.

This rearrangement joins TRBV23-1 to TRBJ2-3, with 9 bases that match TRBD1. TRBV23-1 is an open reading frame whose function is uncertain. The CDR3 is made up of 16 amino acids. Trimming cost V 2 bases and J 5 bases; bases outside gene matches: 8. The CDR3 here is CASSQARDRGGDTQYF. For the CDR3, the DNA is TGCGCCAGCAGTCAAGCTCGTGACAGGGGGGGAGATACGCAGTATTTT.

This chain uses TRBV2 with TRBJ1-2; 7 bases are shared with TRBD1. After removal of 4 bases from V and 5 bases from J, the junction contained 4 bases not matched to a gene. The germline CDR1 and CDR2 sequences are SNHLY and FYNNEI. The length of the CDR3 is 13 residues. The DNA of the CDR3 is TGTGCCAGCAGTGTGGGACAGTTGTATGGCTACACCTTC. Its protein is CASSVGQLYGYTF. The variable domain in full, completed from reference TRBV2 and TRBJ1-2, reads EPEVTQTPSHQVTQMGQEVILRCVPISNHLYFYWYRQILGQKVEFLVSFYNNEISEKSEIFDDQFSVERPDGSNFTLKIRSTKLEDSAMYFCASSVGQLYGYTFGSGTRLTVV.

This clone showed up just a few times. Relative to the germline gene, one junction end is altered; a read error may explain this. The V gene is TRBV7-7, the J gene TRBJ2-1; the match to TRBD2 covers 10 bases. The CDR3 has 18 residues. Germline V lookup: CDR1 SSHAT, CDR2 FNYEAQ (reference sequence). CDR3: CASSHRWSGRVFYNEQFF. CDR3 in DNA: TGTGCTAGCAGCCACCGTTGGAGCGGGAGGGTTTTCTACAATGAGCAGTTCTTC.

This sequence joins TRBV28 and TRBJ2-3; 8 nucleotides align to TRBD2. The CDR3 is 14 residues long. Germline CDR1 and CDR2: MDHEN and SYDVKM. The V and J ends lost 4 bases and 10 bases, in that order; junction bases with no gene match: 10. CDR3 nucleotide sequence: TGTGCCAGCAGTTCCCTGACTAGCGATTCTGCGCAGTATTTT. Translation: CASSSLTSDSAQYF.

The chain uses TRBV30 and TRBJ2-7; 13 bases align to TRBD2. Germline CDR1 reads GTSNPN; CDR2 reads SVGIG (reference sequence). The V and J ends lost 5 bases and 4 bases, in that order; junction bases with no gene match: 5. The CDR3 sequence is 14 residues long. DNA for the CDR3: TGTGCCTGGGCGCCGGGACTAGCGGGGTACGAGCAGTACTTC. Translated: CAWAPGLAGYEQYF.

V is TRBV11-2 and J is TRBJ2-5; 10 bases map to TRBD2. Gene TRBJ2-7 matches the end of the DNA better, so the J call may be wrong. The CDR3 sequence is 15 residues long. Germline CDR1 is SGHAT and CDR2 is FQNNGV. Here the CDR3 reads CASSLASSGSYEQYF. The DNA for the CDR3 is TGTGCCAGCAGCTTAGCATCTAGCGGGAGCTACGAGCAGTACTTC.